This entry is about one T cell receptor (beta chain). This clonotype was seen a handful of times. The clone's antigen remains unknown. No base quality values were provided; no much bigger clone lies one nucleotide off. The method behind the library was single-cell sequencing. TCRdb names Illumina NovaSeq 6000 as the instrument used. For cell capture and library preparation, the team used the BD Rhapsody Targeted mRNA and AbSeq Reagent Kit in a microwell format. Libraries covered TCR, sample tags, AbSeq, and targeted mRNA from the Human T-Cell Expression Panel plus custom TOX and TOX2 primers. Sequencing of the libraries was performed on an Illumina NovaSeq. The paper's data handling went like this. The analysis covered roughly 9,600 cells in total, of which 7076 were CD8 T cells and 4494 were CD8 T cells with an identifiable TCR CDR3. The BD Rhapsody Targeted Analysis Pipeline, including V(D)J processing, was run on the Seven Bridges Genomics platform to process the raw data. Quality control, Sample Tag demultiplexing with Lex-BDSMK, clone identification with VDJ Explorer, and Seurat clustering were all done in SeqGeq 1.6.0. Clones comprising <1% of CD8 T cells were considered non-expanded; clones comprising >2.5% of the sample were considered clonal expansions. The public reads were reprocessed in TCRdb via fastp at Q25 and MiXCR, keeping in-frame beta chains. Rows are unified per CDR3 protein, each entry keeping the most common DNA and genes. TCRdb's processing, not the authors', yielded these V and J calls. The sample has roughly 23,000 distinct CDR3 sequences on record, about a third of them singletons. Approximately 26% of the sample is taken by the ten largest.

The sample is drawn from a study of immune aging and cytomegalovirus after organ transplant (dated by TCRdb to about 2021). About the investigation overall: Three-drug immunosuppression with prednisone, tacrolimus, and mycophenolate was given to all transplant recipients.

CDR1 SGHRS and CDR2 YFSETQ are derived from the germline V gene. The V and J ends are trimmed by 4 bases and 0 bases, leaving 23 bases between them. The CDR3 starts with the cysteine, ends with the phenylalanine, and has 18 residues. The retained sequence is limited to the CDR3, 54 bases, with the frame set at the first base. Study-level results and caveats: Large clones contained a higher proportion of TEMRA cells, and the seven largest clones (about 1,900 cells) acquired aged and TEMRA cells while losing TCM cells. Since the sequencing data did not include a CD57 measurement, a conservative gene-based definition of aging was used in its place. Following viremia, cells with an aged phenotype rose post-transplant no matter the clone size, with the increase showing up earlier in large clones (days 200-264) than in small clones.

The time point label, read with the paper, signifies: five sample-tagged time points from pre-transplant (day -1) to day 368 post-transplant, pooled. PBMC were thawed and then stimulated for around 12 hours with a CMV IE-1 overlapping peptide library, with no transport inhibitors added. After thawing, cells rested overnight before stimulation in R10 medium with CD28/CD49d costimulation. The IE-1 peptide library consisted of 15-amino-acid peptides overlapping by 11 amino acids. Each time point was barcoded with BD Single-Cell Multiplexing Kit Sample Tags, pooled, and stained with oligo-conjugated anti-CD45RA plus sorting antibodies. A BD FACSAria III was used to sort CMV-responsive CD8+CD137+ and CD4+CD154+ T cells at 4-way purity. Blood was drawn into EDTA vacutainers and was processed by Ficoll gradient within 1-24 hours.

The starting material was CMV peptide-activated CD4+ and CD8+ T cells sorted from blood, obtained at five time points, pooled. Read against the paper, the sample's cell subset or site label means: sorted CD8+CD137+ and CD4+CD154+ T cells after 11 to 12 h CMV IE-1 peptide stimulation. The chain is assembled from TRBV5-1 and TRBJ2-7, and perhaps TRBD2 as D gene, on 7 matching bases. The receptor was derived from a female donor who had a heart transplant and CMV viremia. The CDR3 in this case is CASSRVATAGATSYEQYF. At the DNA level, the sequence is TGCGCCAGCAGCCGGGTGGCAACGGCGGGGGCTACCTCCTACGAGCAGTACTTC.